Below, 28 T cell receptor beta chains from the same sample are listed, as sequenced in a study of cytomegalovirus exposure and HLA in healthy donors (dated by TCRdb to the late 2010s). The receptor library was made with the immunoSEQ multiplex PCR assay. For the multiplex PCR, a mixture combining 60 forward primers for TCR Vbeta segments and 13 reverse primers for TCR Jbeta segments was used. TCRdb provides this immuneACCESS table in a form limited to in-frame rearrangements. Some clones are lacking; in checked studies, under half of them reflect an unresolved V gene, and why the rest are absent is not known. The sample has almost 200,000 clones on record, roughly 78% of them singletons. The ten largest clonotypes hold approximately 4.4% of the sample. The sequenced sample consisted of PBMCs. All receptors come from a woman aged 30 to 39 in good health and CMV-seropositive.

J is TRBJ2-3 and V is TRBV7-2; 14 bases are shared with TRBD2. The CDR3 contains 17 residues. CDR1 SGHTA and CDR2 FQGNSA come from the germline V gene. J was trimmed by 6 bases and V by 5 bases; bases with no gene match: 10. CDR3 DNA sequence: TGTGCCAGCAGCGGCGCCCCCGGGACTAGCGGGGGTGATACGCAGTATTTT. This gives the protein CASSGAPGTSGGDTQYF.

The chain carries TRBV2 and TRBJ2-7; D may be TRBD2 (5 bases). Deletions cut 7 bases from V and 0 bases from J, with 13 bases between. This CDR3 has 14 residues. The germline V gene has CDR1 SNHLY and CDR2 FYNNEI. The CDR3 protein is CASKSGSSSYEQYF. The CDR3 coding sequence is TGTGCCAGCAAATCGGGGTCTAGCTCCTACGAGCAGTACTTC. Full variable domain (missing parts from reference TRBV2 and TRBJ2-7): EPEVTQTPSHQVTQMGQEVILRCVPISNHLYFYWYRQILGQKVEFLVSFYNNEISEKSEIFDDQFSVERPDGSNFTLKIRSTKLEDSAMYFCASKSGSSSYEQYFGPGTRLTVT.

The chain is built from TRBV27 and TRBJ1-1; 7 bases fit TRBD1. In germline, CDR1 is MNHEY, CDR2 SMNVEV (reference sequence). Unmatched junction bases numbered 7, after V lost 7 bases and J lost 2 bases. There are 14 residues in the CDR3. The CDR3 region is CASKYQGGNTEAFF. The CDR3 DNA reads TGTGCCAGCAAATACCAAGGGGGCAACACTGAAGCTTTCTTT.

In this sample, this clone turned up a few times. V gene TRBV7-9 combines with J gene TRBJ1-2; D might be TRBD1 (6 bases). The CDR3 is 15 amino acids. Per germline, CDR1 SEHNR and CDR2 FQNEAQ (reference sequence). The V end was cut by 5 bases, the J end by 4 bases, with 17 bases between. In DNA form, the CDR3 reads TGTGCCAGCAGCCTAAGATCAGGGGAGGGCTATGGCTACACCTTC. Its protein product is CASSLRSGEGYGYTF. The full variable domain, with the rest looked up from reference TRBV7-9 and TRBJ1-2, is DTGVSQNPRHKITKRGQNVTFRCDPISEHNRLYWYRQTLGQGPEFLTYFQNEAQLEKSRLLSDRFSAERPKGSFSTLEIQRTEQGDSAMYLCASSLRSGEGYGYTFGSGTRLTVV.

DNA for the CDR3: TGTGCCAGCAGCCCCCCCGGACTAGCGTTGAACACCGGGGAGCTGTTTTTT. Residues: CASSPPGLALNTGELFF. The V gene is TRBV9, the J gene TRBJ2-2, with TRBD2 matching 9 bases. The germline V gene encodes CDR1 SGDLS and CDR2 YYNGEE. The CDR3 totals 17 residues. Trimming cost V 4 bases and J 1 base; bases outside gene matches: 8.

The chain recombines TRBV9 with TRBJ1-1, with a possible D match to TRBD1 (5 bases). The CDR3 contains 14 residues. V dropped 2 bases and J dropped 1 base, with 9 bases sitting between them. Germline-derived CDR1 and CDR2 are SGDLS and YYNGEE. The CDR3 DNA sequence: TGTGCCAGCAGCGTGGGACTGACGAACACTGAAGCTTTCTTT. Its protein is CASSVGLTNTEAFF.

V gene TRBV4-1 combines with J gene TRBJ2-7, with 8 bases aligning to TRBD2. Germline CDR1 MGHRA, CDR2 YSYEKL. The J segment lost 5 bases and the V segment lost 0 bases, leaving 6 bases of the junction unmatched. This CDR3 region has 15 residues. Here the CDR3 reads CASSQEWAGGDEQYF. CDR3 in DNA: TGCGCCAGCAGCCAAGAATGGGCGGGAGGAGACGAGCAGTACTTC.

V is TRBV19 and J is TRBJ2-5; D might be TRBD2 (5 bases). The CDR3 is 12 residues long. Germline CDR1 and CDR2: LNHDA and SQIVND (reference sequence). The germline V and J ends were trimmed by 7 bases and 9 bases, with 15 bases remaining between them. The CDR3: CASTTGAGAQYF. Here the CDR3 DNA reads TGTGCCAGTACTACCGGCGCCGGGGCCCAGTACTTC. Supplemented by reference TRBV19 and TRBJ2-5, the full variable domain reads DGGITQSPKYLFRKEGQNVTLSCEQNLNHDAMYWYRQDPGQGLRLIYYSQIVNDFQKGDIAEGYSVSREKKESFPLTVTSAQKNPTAFYLCASTTGAGAQYFGPGTRLLVL.

The chain joins TRBV27 to TRBJ1-3, with D unresolved. V was pared by 6 bases and J by 0 bases, with 9 bases between. The germline V gene has CDR1 MNHEY and CDR2 SMNVEV (reference sequence). The CDR3 runs 14 residues. CDR3 residues: CASSPSSSGNTIYF. CDR3 sequence (DNA): TGTGCCAGCAGCCCCTCGAGCTCTGGAAACACCATATATTTT.

The chain recombines TRBV11-2 with TRBJ1-5; D gene uncertain. V gave up 1 base and J gave up 7 bases, with 11 bases separating them. The CDR3 contains 14 residues. The germline V gene has CDR1 SGHAT and CDR2 FQNNGV. The CDR3 sequence is CASSLALGGQPQHF. The CDR3, as DNA: TGTGCCAGCAGCTTAGCTTTGGGAGGCCAGCCCCAGCATTTT.

The gene calls are TRBV4-1 and TRBJ2-7, with 7 bases identical to TRBD1. Trimming at V came to 2 bases and at J to 2 bases, leaving 3 bases not matched to a gene. The CDR3 is made up of 14 amino acids. Germline CDR1 reads MGHRA; CDR2 reads YSYEKL. The CDR3 protein is CASSQQGQTYEQYF. The CDR3 nucleotides are TGCGCCAGCAGCCAACAGGGACAGACCTACGAGCAGTACTTC.

The V call is TRBV5-1, the J call TRBJ2-7, with TRBD1 as a possible D gene (6 bases). CDR1 SGHRS and CDR2 YFSETQ come from the germline V gene. The V end was cut by 0 bases, the J end by 1 base, with 20 bases between. CDR3 length equals 18 residues. The CDR3: CASSLERQESLGSYEQYF. CDR3 bases: TGCGCCAGCAGCTTGGAGAGACAGGAGAGCTTGGGTTCCTACGAGCAGTACTTC.

The rearrangement joins TRBV5-1 to TRBJ2-5; 14 positions agree with TRBD2. V lost 2 bases to trimming and J lost 6 bases; unmatched junction nucleotides: 9. This CDR3 contains 17 residues. Germline values: CDR1 SGHRS, CDR2 YFSETQ. The CDR3 region has the DNA TGCGCCAGCAGCTTCGGGACTAGCGGGGGCCCCCCCAAGACCCAGTACTTC. Translating gives CASSFGTSGGPPKTQYF.

This sequence joins TRBV18 and TRBJ1-2; TRBD1 is a possible D gene (6 bases). Per germline, CDR1 KGHSH and CDR2 LQKENI. V lost 2 bases and J lost 6, with 16 bases in between. The CDR3 is made up of 15 amino acids. The CDR3 loop is CASSPVRGGADGYTF. The CDR3 DNA is TGTGCCAGCTCACCAGTTCGAGGGGGAGCGGATGGCTACACCTTC.

On this clone itself: The junction and the germline gene differ at one end; a read error may be behind it. V is TRBV9 and J is TRBJ2-7, with 11 bases that match TRBD1. The CDR3 totals 15 residues. Looked up from germline, CDR1 is SGDLS and CDR2 is YYNGEE. The CDR3 DNA follows: TGTGCCAGCAGCCCACGGACAGGGGGCTCCCACGAGCAGTACTTC. Its translation: CASSPRTGGSHEQYF.

The J gene is TRBJ1-1, the V gene TRBV5-7; no definite D call. TRBV5-7 is an open reading frame, and its role is uncertain. V was pared by 0 bases and J by 6 bases, with 21 bases between. The CDR3 sequence is 17 residues long. The CDR3 protein is CASSLAGTLHLHPEAFF. The CDR3 region has the DNA TGTGCCAGCAGCTTGGCGGGTACGCTGCACCTACACCCTGAAGCTTTCTTT.

V is TRBV7-9 and J is TRBJ2-5; D is uncertain. V lost 1 base to trimming and J lost 2 bases, with 8 bases between them. There are 14 residues in the CDR3. Germline V gene data show CDR1 as SEHNR and CDR2 as FQNEAQ (reference sequence). The CDR3 nucleotides are TGTGCCAGCAGCTTAGACAGTGATCAAGAGACCCAGTACTTC. It is translated as CASSLDSDQETQYF.

V and J are TRBV19 and TRBJ2-3; 9 bases agree with TRBD2. V dropped 3 bases and J dropped 6; count of bases not matched to a gene: 16. CDR1 LNHDA and CDR2 SQIVND come from the germline V gene (reference sequence). The CDR3 covers 18 residues. In DNA form, the CDR3 reads TGTGCCAGTAGTATGGCGACTAGCGGCACCGCGGGCGGGGATACGCAGTATTTT. It encodes CASSMATSGTAGGDTQYF.

This clone was counted only a few times. This chain connects TRBV9 to TRBJ2-7; D uncertain. Germline V lookup: CDR1 SGDLS, CDR2 YYNGEE. V dropped 3 bases and J dropped 0 bases, with 7 bases sitting between them. The CDR3 sequence is 13 residues long. CDR3 amino acids: CASSDTGSYEQYF. CDR3 nucleotide sequence: TGTGCCAGCAGCGATACGGGCTCCTACGAGCAGTACTTC.

The J gene is TRBJ1-1, the V gene TRBV6-6; D unresolved. CDR3 size: 15 residues. Trimming stripped 1 base from V and 10 bases from J, with 19 bases between. The germline V gene encodes CDR1 MNHNY and CDR2 SVGAGI (reference sequence). The CDR3 coding sequence is TGTGCCAGCAGTTACTACCCGTCCTCGGCATCGGGAGCTTTCTTT. Translating gives CASSYYPSSASGAFF.

The chain employs TRBV2 and TRBJ2-2, with D perhaps TRBD2 (5 bases). The V end was cut by 7 bases, the J end by 8 bases, with 14 bases between. CDR1 and CDR2 from the germline V gene are SNHLY and FYNNEI. The CDR3 totals 13 residues. The CDR3 DNA reads as TGTGCCAGCACCCCCCCTCCGGGAGGGGAGCTGTTTTTT. Its translation: CASTPPPGGELFF. Supplemented by reference TRBV2 and TRBJ2-2, the full variable domain reads EPEVTQTPSHQVTQMGQEVILRCVPISNHLYFYWYRQILGQKVEFLVSFYNNEISEKSEIFDDQFSVERPDGSNFTLKIRSTKLEDSAMYFCASTPPPGGELFFGEGSRLTVL.

This chain uses TRBV7-9 with TRBJ2-3; D is possibly TRBD2 (5 bases). In germline, CDR1 is SEHNR, CDR2 FQNEAQ (reference sequence). V was clipped by 5 bases and J by 1 base, with 10 bases between them. The CDR3 consists of 14 residues. CDR3 nucleotides: TGTGCCAGCAGCCCGACGAGGGGCACAGATACGCAGTATTTT. Residues: CASSPTRGTDTQYF.

V is TRBV4-1 and J is TRBJ2-7; D is unclear. The V end lost 0 bases, the J end lost 8 bases, and 14 bases lay between the germline ends. Per germline, CDR1 MGHRA and CDR2 YSYEKL. This CDR3 is 14 amino acids long. CDR3 loop: CASSQDVELTQQYF. CDR3 in DNA: TGCGCCAGCAGCCAAGATGTCGAGTTGACTCAGCAGTACTTC.

In DNA form, the CDR3 reads TGTGCCAGCAGTGGTCTAGCGGGAGCAGGCAATGAGCAGTTCTTC. Translating it yields CASSGLAGAGNEQFF. The chain joins TRBV6-4 to TRBJ2-1; TRBD2 aligns across 10 bases. Germline assignment: CDR1 MRHNA and CDR2 SNTAGT. The CDR3 is made up of 15 amino acids. V was clipped by 4 bases and J by 6 bases; unmatched bases: 6.

The V call is TRBV5-1, the J call TRBJ2-3; a possible D gene is TRBD1 (6 bases). Trimming pared 2 bases from V and 5 bases from J, leaving 15 bases between. CDR1 and CDR2 (germline): SGHRS, YFSETQ. The CDR3 consists of 15 residues. In nucleotides, the CDR3 is TGCGCCAGCAGCTTCCCGAACAGGGAAGGAGATACGCAGTATTTT. Protein: CASSFPNREGDTQYF.

The DNA for the CDR3 is TGTGCCAGCAGCTGGGACAGGGGTGATGGCTACACCTTC. It translates to CASSWDRGDGYTF. The J gene is TRBJ1-2, the V gene TRBV12-1; TRBD1 is the table's D call, not checked against the DNA. TRBV12-1 has pseudogene status. The CDR3 totals 13 residues.

The gene calls are TRBV4-1 and TRBJ2-1; maybe TRBD1 (5 bases). The germline V and J ends were trimmed by 4 bases and 8 bases, with 27 bases remaining between them. The germline V gene encodes CDR1 MGHRA and CDR2 YSYEKL. The CDR3 extends over 18 amino acids. CDR3 loop: CASSRAAKARVHLDEQFF. The CDR3 DNA is TGCGCCAGCAGCCGTGCGGCAAAGGCCAGGGTGCACCTTGATGAGCAGTTCTTC.

This clone turned up a few times. The chain joins TRBV7-9 to TRBJ1-6, with no clear D. CDR3 length equals 15 residues. V lost 2 bases, J lost 8 bases, and 13 bases lay in between. The germline gives CDR1 SEHNR, CDR2 FQNEAQ (reference sequence). The CDR3 sequence is CASSLSTRIYSPLHF. The DNA of the CDR3 is TGTGCCAGCAGCTTATCAACCAGGATATATTCACCCCTCCACTTT. The complete variable domain, with remaining parts taken from reference TRBV7-9 and TRBJ1-6, reads DTGVSQNPRHKITKRGQNVTFRCDPISEHNRLYWYRQTLGQGPEFLTYFQNEAQLEKSRLLSDRFSAERPKGSFSTLEIQRTEQGDSAMYLCASSLSTRIYSPLHFGNGTRLTVT.